The TCR beta chain under discussion was sequenced for a study of T cell repertoires in cytomegalovirus infection. Background on the study: Both CMV infection and a matching HLA type were indicated by public TCR beta signatures. Overall study findings and caveats: Summed frequency of shared TCR beta families picked out CMV carriers who also had the relevant HLA.

MiXCR was run by TCRdb on the reads, yielding one entry per CDR3 protein. The sample contains approximately 110,000 distinct CDR3 sequences, over 40% of which appear only once. As to this clonotype: Its antigen remains unidentified.

Here the sequenced sample was CD8+ T cells from cultured PBMCs, taken from culture after CMV antigen stimulation. The source of this sequence is a human donor in good health (CMV status not recorded). Some clones in this sample may be carry-over from other donors' samples.

The CDR3, as DNA: TGTGCCAGCAGGCTCCATGGCGGCACTGAAGCTTTCTTT. Amino acids: CASRLHGGTEAFF. This sequence joins TRBV28 and TRBJ1-1; D not certain. The CDR3 spans 13 residues. CDR1 and CDR2 from the germline V gene are MDHEN and SYDVKM. Trimming cost V 6 bases and J 4 bases, with 12 bases left between them.